This TCR beta chain originates from a study of shared clonotypes between healthy human individuals (dated by TCRdb to about 2020). Looking at the study overall: The cohort included three men and a couple of women between 18 and 49 years of age. Per donor, three plates each were used for CD4 naive and CD4 memory, two for CD8 naive, and one for CD8 memory. To estimate repertoire size and how much clonotypes are shared between individuals, the study performed deep sequencing of blood TCR repertoires from about 5 healthy adults. To increase sequencing depth and limit assay-specific biases, TCR repertoire library preparation and sequencing were carried out by different laboratories using diverse techniques. Per donor, leukapheresis produced somewhere between about 0.9 and 9.5 billion PBMCs. Here is what the overall study found, with its caveats: Pairwise subsampling led to the expectation that sequencing depth would affect the degree of clonotype sharing among donors. Because the study included a small number of donors, the genetic and exposure-history diversity represented was limited. Higher generation probabilities were observed for clonotypes shared by all four sorted-subset donors than for non-shared clonotypes. Across four donors, 4.5% to 6.5% of naive CD4, more than 3% of naive CD8, around 2.5% of memory CD4, and 0.4% of memory CD8 clonotypes were shared. Incomplete sequencing was indicated by rarefaction of sorted-subset datasets, despite the large sequencing depth. Larger estimated clonotype richness was generally found for naive subsets than for memory subsets. Sampling was limited to blood, and TCR repertoires in tissue likely differ from TCR repertoires in blood.

For this clone: Its target antigen remains unknown. The sample holds no much larger clone one base away, and base qualities are not on file.

Using the deep immunoSEQ assay, multiplex PCR amplified TCR CDR3 regions from genomic DNA. Extracted genomic DNA from each cell subset was distributed evenly across all wells of several immunoSEQ 96-well plates, and each plate was treated as a replicate. For sorted subsets, each replicate PCR was loaded with approximately 200 ng genomic DNA, equivalent to 32,000 or so T cell genomes. Purified libraries were quantified with a Qubit 3.0 fluorometer, sized on a Bioanalyzer 2100, and re-quantified with the KAPA Library Quantification kit. Every immunoSEQ 96-well plate was sequenced on a dedicated single-read 150-cycle Illumina NextSeq 550 flow cell. On the study's bioinformatics: Because only junctional sequences without quality scores were contained in the immunoSEQ output, filtering matching that applied to full-length reads could not be performed. To assign V/J genes and CDR3, sequences were annotated against IMGT germline references using PyIR, a Python wrapper for IgBLAST v1.9. Reads with weak V/J assignments (E-value above 1e-6), missing CDR3, stop codons, out-of-frame junctions, or ambiguous translated residues were removed. V3J clonotypes were defined as sequences sharing the same inferred V gene, J gene, and CDR3 amino acid sequence. The percentage overlap between two repertoires was calculated by dividing the number of shared unique clonotypes by the size of the smaller repertoire. Repertoire richness was assessed with RTK rarefaction, the Chao1 estimator, and Recon v2.1 estimates of unobserved clonotypes. Generation probabilities for all TCRbeta clonotypes obtained by the gDNA method from a handful of donors were computed using OLGA. The clones in this table, taken by TCRdb from immuneACCESS, are in-frame only. Not every clone is retained; where verified, under half of the shortfall comes from an unresolved V gene, and the cause of the rest is unknown. For V, J and clone size, that table is used; D and trimming come from the DNA. Within this sample are 2.5 million or so clones, with over 85% of them counted one time only. The ten largest clones represent around 0.14% of the sample.

The donors were healthy, HIV-negative adults who had no recently reported acute infections or vaccinations. Only Caucasian adults living in Nashville, Tennessee, USA were represented among the donors. CD4+ T cells were enriched through magnetic negative selection, after which naive cells were positively selected on CD45RA and the remaining negative fraction served as the memory subset. After blood collection by leukapheresis, PBMCs were isolated using Ficoll-Histopaque density gradient centrifugation and then cryopreserved in the vapor phase of liquid nitrogen. Analytical flow cytometry was used to check the purity and quantity of every magnetically sorted T cell population. From each sorted fraction, genomic DNA was isolated and quantified by UV absorbance on a Nanodrop 2000c. Cut back by 0 bases and 5 bases, the V and J ends lie 11 bases apart. CDR1 SGHRS and CDR2 YFSETQ are derived from the germline V gene. From the cysteine through the phenylalanine, the CDR3 covers 14 amino acids. CDR3 DNA only is kept here, 42 bases in frame from base 1.

Sample: naive CD4+ T cells sorted from blood. Taken with the paper, the label for cell subset or site translates to: CD45RA+ positively selected. This sequence originates from a man aged 18 to 30 in good health. This chain joins TRBV5-1 to TRBJ2-5; the D segment could be TRBD1, given 6 matching bases. The sequence in DNA is TGCGCCAGCAGCTTGGGTACAGGGTTCGAGACCCAGTACTTC. This is translated as CASSLGTGFETQYF.